This T cell receptor (beta chain) was recovered during a study of blood T cell repertoires in COVID-19. About the research overall: T cells, B-cell-depleted T cells, or PBMCs supplied cDNA or gDNA.

TCRdb's table, derived via immunoSEQ multiplex PCR, lists solely in-frame clones and lacks some. Among around 250,000 clones listed, around 86% were seen once. This clone was seen a handful of times. The sequence derives from a young man with active or convalescent COVID-19. Material for sequencing was peripheral blood.

The CDR3 spells CASSRPVGGNTEAFF. In DNA form, the CDR3 reads TGCGCCAGCAGCCGCCCCGTGGGGGGAAACACTGAAGCTTTCTTT. The chain recombines TRBV5-1 with TRBJ1-1; D perhaps matches TRBD1 (5 bases). V was shortened by 4 bases and J by 2 bases, with 15 bases between the two germline ends. Germline V gives CDR1 SGHRS, CDR2 YFSETQ. This CDR3 is 15 amino acids long.